This T cell receptor beta chain was observed in a study of blood T cell repertoires in COVID-19. Study details: Material from acute and convalescent COVID-19 was sourced from the United States, Italy and Spain.

The CDR3 loop spans 15 amino acids. Germline V CDR1 and CDR2: LNHDA, SQIVND (reference sequence). Trimming pared 11 bases from V and 2 bases from J, leaving 19 bases between. Generated by immunoSEQ multiplex PCR, the TCRdb table keeps only in-frame clones and is missing some. The sample carries approximately 160,000 clones, 80% to 95% recorded once. This receptor was taken from an older woman with COVID-19, enrolled during active disease. The sample consisted of peripheral blood. J is TRBJ1-3 and V is TRBV19; a weak D match, TRBD1 (6 bases). The CDR3 bases are TGTGCCTCACGGGTACAGGCAGGGGCTGGAAACACCATATATTTT. Translation gives CASRVQAGAGNTIYF.